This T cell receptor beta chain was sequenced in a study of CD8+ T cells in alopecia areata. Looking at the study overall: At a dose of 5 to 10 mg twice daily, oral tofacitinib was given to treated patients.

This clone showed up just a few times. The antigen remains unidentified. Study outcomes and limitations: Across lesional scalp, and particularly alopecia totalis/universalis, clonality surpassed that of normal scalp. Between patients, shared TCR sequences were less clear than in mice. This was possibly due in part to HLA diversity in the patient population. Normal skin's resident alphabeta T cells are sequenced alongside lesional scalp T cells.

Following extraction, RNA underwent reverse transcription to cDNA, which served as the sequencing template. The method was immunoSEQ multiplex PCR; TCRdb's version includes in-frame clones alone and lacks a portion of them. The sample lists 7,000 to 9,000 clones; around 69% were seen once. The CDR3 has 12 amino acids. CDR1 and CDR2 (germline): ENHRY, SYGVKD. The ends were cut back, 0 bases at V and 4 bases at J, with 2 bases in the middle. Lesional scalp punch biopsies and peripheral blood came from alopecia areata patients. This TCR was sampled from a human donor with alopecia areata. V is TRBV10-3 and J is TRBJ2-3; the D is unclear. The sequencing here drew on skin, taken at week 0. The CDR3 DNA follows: TGTGCCATCAGTGAGTCTTCAGATACGCAGTATTTT. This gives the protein CAISESSDTQYF.